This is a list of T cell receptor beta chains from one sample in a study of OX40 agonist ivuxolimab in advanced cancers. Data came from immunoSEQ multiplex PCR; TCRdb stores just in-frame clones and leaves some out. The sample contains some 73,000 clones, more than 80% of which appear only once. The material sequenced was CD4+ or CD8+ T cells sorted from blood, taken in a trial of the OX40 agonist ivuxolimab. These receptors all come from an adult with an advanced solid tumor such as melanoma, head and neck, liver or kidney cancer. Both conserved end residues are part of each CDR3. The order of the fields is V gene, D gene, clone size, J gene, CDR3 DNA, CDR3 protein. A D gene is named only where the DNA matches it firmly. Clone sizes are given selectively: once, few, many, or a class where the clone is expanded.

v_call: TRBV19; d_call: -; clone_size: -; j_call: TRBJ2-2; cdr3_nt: TGTGCCAGTAGTCTTGAGGCAGGGGTTACCGGGGAGCTGTTTTTT; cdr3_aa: CASSLEAGVTGELFF
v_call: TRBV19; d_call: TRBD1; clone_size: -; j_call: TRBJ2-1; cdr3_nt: TGTGCCAGTAGTGGGCTAGGGGACAGGGTTCGATTAGGGCAGTTCTTC; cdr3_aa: CASSGLGDRVRLGQFF
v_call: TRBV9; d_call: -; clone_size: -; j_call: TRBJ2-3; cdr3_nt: TGTGCCAGCAGCGTAGCTCCCACAGATACGCAGTATTTT; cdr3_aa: CASSVAPTDTQYF
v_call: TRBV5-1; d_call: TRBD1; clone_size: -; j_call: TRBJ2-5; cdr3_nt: TGCGCCAGCAGCTTCCTCCGCCGACAGGGGGTCCAAGAGACCCAGTACTTC; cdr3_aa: CASSFLRRQGVQETQYF
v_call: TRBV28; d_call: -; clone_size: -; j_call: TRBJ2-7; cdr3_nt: TGTGCCAGTCGTGGCGGGCTAGCGAACTACGAGCAGTACTTC; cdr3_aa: CASRGGLANYEQYF
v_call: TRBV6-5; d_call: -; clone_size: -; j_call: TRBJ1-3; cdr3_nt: TGTGCCAGCAGTTCTGAGCAGTCCTCTGGAAACACCATATATTTT; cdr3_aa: CASSSEQSSGNTIYF
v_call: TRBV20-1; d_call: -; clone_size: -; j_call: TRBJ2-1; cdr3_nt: TGCAGTGCCCTGCTAACGTTTGAGCAGTTCTTC; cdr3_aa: CSALLTFEQFF
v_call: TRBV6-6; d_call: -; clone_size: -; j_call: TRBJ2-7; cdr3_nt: TGTGCCAGCAGTTACGGGGGGTCCAACTACGAGCAGTACTTC; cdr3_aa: CASSYGGSNYEQYF
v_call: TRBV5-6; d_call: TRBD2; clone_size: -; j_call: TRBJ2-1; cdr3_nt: TGTGCCAGCAGCTTGGGACTAGCGGCTCACAATGAGCAGTTCTTC; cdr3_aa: CASSLGLAAHNEQFF
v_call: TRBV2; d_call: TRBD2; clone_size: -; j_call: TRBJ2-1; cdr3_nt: TGTGCCAGCACCCGAATGGGACTAGCGGGTGGGATTGAGCAGTTCTTC; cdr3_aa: CASTRMGLAGGIEQFF
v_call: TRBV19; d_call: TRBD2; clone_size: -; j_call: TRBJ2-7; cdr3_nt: TGTGCCAGTAACCGGGGGGGAGACTACGAGCAGTACTTC; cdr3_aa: CASNRGGDYEQYF
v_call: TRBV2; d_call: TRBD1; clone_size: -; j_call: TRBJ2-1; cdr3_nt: TGTGCCAGCAGTAGGAGGGACAGGGGCTACAATGAGCAGTTCTTC; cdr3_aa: CASSRRDRGYNEQFF
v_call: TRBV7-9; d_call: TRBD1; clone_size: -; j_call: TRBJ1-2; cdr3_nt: TGTGCCAGCAGCTTAGGGACAGGGCGAGGCTACACCTTC; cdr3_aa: CASSLGTGRGYTF
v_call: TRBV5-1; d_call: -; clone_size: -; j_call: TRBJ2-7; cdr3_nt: TGCGCCAGCAGCCACGACACTGGAGGCGGATACGAGCAGTACTTC; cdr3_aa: CASSHDTGGGYEQYF
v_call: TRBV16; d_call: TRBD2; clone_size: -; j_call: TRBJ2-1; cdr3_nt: TGTGCCAGCAGCCAATCGAGCGAGAGACTAGCGGGAGTCTATGAGCAGTTCTTC; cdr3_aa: CASSQSSERLAGVYEQFF
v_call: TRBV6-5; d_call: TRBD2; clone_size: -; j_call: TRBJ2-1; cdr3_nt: TGTGCCAGCACGGCTAGCGGAAAAGGGGAGCAGTTCTTC; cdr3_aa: CASTASGKGEQFF
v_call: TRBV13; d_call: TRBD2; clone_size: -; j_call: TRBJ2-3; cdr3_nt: TGTGCCAGCAGCGTCGGACTAGCGGGGACAGATACGCAGTATTTT; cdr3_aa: CASSVGLAGTDTQYF
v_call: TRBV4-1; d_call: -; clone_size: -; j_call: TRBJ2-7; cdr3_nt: TGCGCCAGCAGCACGGGGGCCCTCGGAACCTACGAGCAGTACTTC; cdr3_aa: CASSTGALGTYEQYF
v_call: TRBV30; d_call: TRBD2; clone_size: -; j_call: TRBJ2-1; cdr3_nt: TGTGCCTGGAGGGTAGCGGGAGGGATCAATGAGCAGTTCTTC; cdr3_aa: CAWRVAGGINEQFF
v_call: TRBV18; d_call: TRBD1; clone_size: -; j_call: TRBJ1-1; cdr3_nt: TGTGCCAGCTCACCGACAGGGGGCACCACTGAAGCTTTCTTT; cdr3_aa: CASSPTGGTTEAFF
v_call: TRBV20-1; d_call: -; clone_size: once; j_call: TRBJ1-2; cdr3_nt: TGCAGTGCTAGGGGGGATGGCTACACCTTC; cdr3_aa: CSARGDGYTF
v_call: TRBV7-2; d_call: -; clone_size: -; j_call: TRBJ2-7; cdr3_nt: TGTGCCAGCAGCCTAAAACACTCTTCCTACGAGCAGTACTTC; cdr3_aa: CASSLKHSSYEQYF
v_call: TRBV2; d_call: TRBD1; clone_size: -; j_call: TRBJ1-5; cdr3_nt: TGTGCCAGCAGCAAAGAGGGGGCGAGCAATCAGCCCCAGCATTTT; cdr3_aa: CASSKEGASNQPQHF
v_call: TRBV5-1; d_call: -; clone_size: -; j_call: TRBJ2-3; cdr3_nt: TGCGCCAGCACGTCCTTGGGGCTAGGAACTTCCACAGATACGCAGTATTTT; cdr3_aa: CASTSLGLGTSTDTQYF
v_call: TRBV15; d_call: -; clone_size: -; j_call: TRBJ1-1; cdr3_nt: TGTGCCACCAGCAGAGATTTTGGGGTGAACACTGAAGCTTTCTTT; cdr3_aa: CATSRDFGVNTEAFF
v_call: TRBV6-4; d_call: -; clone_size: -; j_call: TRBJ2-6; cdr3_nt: TGTGCCAGCAGTGACCAGGGTTCTGGGGCCAACGTCCTGACTTTC; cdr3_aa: CASSDQGSGANVLTF
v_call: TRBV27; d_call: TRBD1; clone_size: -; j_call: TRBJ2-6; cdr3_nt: TGTGCCAGCAGTTTATACTTCGACAGGGGGACTGGGGCCAACGTCCTGACTTTC; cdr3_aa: CASSLYFDRGTGANVLTF
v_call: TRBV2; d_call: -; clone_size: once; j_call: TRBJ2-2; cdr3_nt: TGTGCCAGCAGTGATCTGGCTATCTCAGGGGAGCTGTTTTTT; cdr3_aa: CASSDLAISGELFF
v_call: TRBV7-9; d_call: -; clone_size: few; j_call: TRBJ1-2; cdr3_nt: TGTGCCAGCAGAATGGACAGCTCCTATGGCTACACCTTC; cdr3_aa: CASRMDSSYGYTF
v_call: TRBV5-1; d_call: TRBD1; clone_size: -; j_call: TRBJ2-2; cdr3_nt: TGCGCCAGCAGCGTGGGACAGGCGAACACCGGGGAGCTGTTTTTT; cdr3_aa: CASSVGQANTGELFF
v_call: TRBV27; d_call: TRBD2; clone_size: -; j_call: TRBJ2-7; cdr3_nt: TGTGCCAGCAGTCCTCCGGGACTAGCGAAGGGTTTTTTTTCCGAGCAGTACTTC; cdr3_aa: CASSPPGLAKGFFSEQYF
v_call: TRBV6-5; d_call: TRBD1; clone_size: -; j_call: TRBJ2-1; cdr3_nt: TGTGCCAGCAGTTATGGGACAGTTGGGCATGAGCAGTTCTTC; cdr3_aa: CASSYGTVGHEQFF
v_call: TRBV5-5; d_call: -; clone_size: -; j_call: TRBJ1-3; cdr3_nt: TGTGCCAGCAGCCCACAGGCTAGTGCTGGAAACACCATATATTTT; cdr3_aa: CASSPQASAGNTIYF
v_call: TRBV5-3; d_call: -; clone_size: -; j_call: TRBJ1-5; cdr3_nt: TGTGCCAGAAGCTTGGTTCTGGGGGCGGACAATCAGCCCCAGCATTTT; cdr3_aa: CARSLVLGADNQPQHF
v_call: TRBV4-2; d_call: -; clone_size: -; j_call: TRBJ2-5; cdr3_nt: TGTGCCAGCAGCCAAGATGGTGGAGGTAGTGAGACCCAGTACTTC; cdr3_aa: CASSQDGGGSETQYF
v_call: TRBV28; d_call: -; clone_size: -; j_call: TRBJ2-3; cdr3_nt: TGTGCCAGCAGTTTTGAGGGGTTCCGCACAGATACGCAGTATTTT; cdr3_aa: CASSFEGFRTDTQYF
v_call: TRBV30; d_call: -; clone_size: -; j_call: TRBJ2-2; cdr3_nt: TGTGCCTGGACCCAGAACACCGGGGAGCTGTTTTTT; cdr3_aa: CAWTQNTGELFF
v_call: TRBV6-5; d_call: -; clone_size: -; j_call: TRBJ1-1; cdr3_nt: TGTGCCAGCAAGAACGGGGGCGTGGGTGAAGCTTTCTTT; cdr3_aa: CASKNGGVGEAFF
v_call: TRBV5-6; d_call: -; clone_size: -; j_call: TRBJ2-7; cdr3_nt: TGTGCCAGCAGCTTGGTTGCAGGGACCCACGAGCAGTACTTC; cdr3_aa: CASSLVAGTHEQYF
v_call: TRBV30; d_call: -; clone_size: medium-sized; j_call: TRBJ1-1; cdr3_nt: TGTGCCTGGAGTCTCGGGACCACTAGGAGGAGAGCTTTCTTT; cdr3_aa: CAWSLGTTRRRAFF
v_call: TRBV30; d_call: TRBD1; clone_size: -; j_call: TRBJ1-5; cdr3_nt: TGTGCCTGGAGTGGACAGGGAACGCAGCCCCAGCATTTT; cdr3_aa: CAWSGQGTQPQHF
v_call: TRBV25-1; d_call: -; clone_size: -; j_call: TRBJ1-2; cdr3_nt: TGTGCCAGCAGCCAGCAGGGTTACTATGGCTACACCTTC; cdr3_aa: CASSQQGYYGYTF
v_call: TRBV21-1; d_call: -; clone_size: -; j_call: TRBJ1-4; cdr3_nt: TGTGCCAGCAGCAAAGAAACAGGGAGGGGGTCTAATGAAAAACTGTTTTTT; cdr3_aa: CASSKETGRGSNEKLFF
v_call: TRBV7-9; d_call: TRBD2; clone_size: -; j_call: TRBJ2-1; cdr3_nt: TGTGCCAGCAGCTCGGGACTAGCGGGAGTGTTCGATGAGCAGTTCTTC; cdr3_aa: CASSSGLAGVFDEQFF
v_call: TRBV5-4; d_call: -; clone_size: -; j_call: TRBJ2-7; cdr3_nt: TGTGCCAGCAGCTTGGTCCACACGAGCTCCTACGAGCAGTACTTC; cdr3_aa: CASSLVHTSSYEQYF
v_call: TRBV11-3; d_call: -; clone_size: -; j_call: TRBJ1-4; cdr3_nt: TGTGCCAGCAGCTTAGAGTCCGGGAATGAAAAACTGTTTTTT; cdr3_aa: CASSLESGNEKLFF
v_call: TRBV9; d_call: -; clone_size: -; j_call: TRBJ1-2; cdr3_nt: TGTGCCAGCAGCTCCCCCGGAGGGATAGGCGGCTACACCTTC; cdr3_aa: CASSSPGGIGGYTF